This passage covers 27 T cell receptor beta chains from one sample sequenced in a study of T cells in localized non-small cell lung cancer. Repertoires were generated with immunoSEQ multiplex PCR, while TCRdb's copy carries only in-frame clones and drops some. In the table there are tens of thousands of clones, almost 85% of which are singletons. The sample in question was peripheral blood, obtained before any cancer treatment. Source of these receptors: a male donor older than 55 with stage III squamous cell lung carcinoma.

Remarks on this clone: Other DNA sequences in the sample encode the same CDR3. The J gene is TRBJ1-5, the V gene TRBV10-2; tentative D call: TRBD1 (5 bases). V was clipped by 6 bases and J by 6 bases, with 12 bases between them. The CDR3 loop spans 13 amino acids. Germline V gene sequence: CDR1 WSHSY, CDR2 SAAADI. The CDR3 sequence is CASRTGGGQPQHF. The CDR3 DNA reads as TGCGCCAGCAGGACGGGGGGAGGTCAGCCCCAGCATTTT.

The J gene is TRBJ2-3, the V gene TRBV10-2; TRBD2 agrees at 12 bases. This CDR3 comprises 17 residues. The germline V gene has CDR1 WSHSY and CDR2 SAAADI. J lost 2 bases, V lost 2 bases, and 5 bases had no gene match. DNA of the CDR3: TGCGCCAGCAGTGAGACTACTAGCGGGGGGCCCACAGATACGCAGTATTTT. Translating it yields CASSETTSGGPTDTQYF.

This clone was seen a single time. The rearrangement joins TRBV29-1 to TRBJ2-7, with 9 bases identical to TRBD1. V was clipped by 4 bases and J by 5 bases; unmatched bases: 6. The CDR3 sequence is 13 residues long. Germline V CDR1 and CDR2: SQVTM, ANQGSEA. The CDR3 region is CSVAGQGGNEQYF. CDR3 nucleotide sequence: TGCAGCGTTGCGGGACAGGGAGGCAACGAGCAGTACTTC.

The chain combines TRBV2 with TRBJ1-2, with 7 nucleotides matching TRBD1. The CDR3 loop spans 15 amino acids. J lost 2 bases, V lost 2 bases, and 5 bases had no gene match. Germline assignment: CDR1 SNHLY and CDR2 FYNNEI. The CDR3 protein is CASSERRTGNYGYTF. The CDR3 DNA follows: TGTGCCAGCAGTGAACGAAGGACAGGAAACTATGGCTACACCTTC. The full variable domain, its missing parts supplied by reference TRBV2 and TRBJ1-2, is EPEVTQTPSHQVTQMGQEVILRCVPISNHLYFYWYRQILGQKVEFLVSFYNNEISEKSEIFDDQFSVERPDGSNFTLKIRSTKLEDSAMYFCASSERRTGNYGYTFGSGTRLTVV.

V is TRBV7-8 and J is TRBJ1-2; 10 bases map to TRBD1. V was clipped by 1 base and J by 8 bases; unmatched bases: 7. The CDR3 contains 15 residues. The germline CDR1 and CDR2 sequences are SGHVS and FQNEAQ. The DNA of the CDR3 is TGTGCCAGCAGCTTAGTAGCGGGGGACAGGGGCGGCTACACCTTC. This sequence encodes CASSLVAGDRGGYTF.

The chain joins TRBV29-1 to TRBJ1-1; D unclear. The V gene's germline CDR1 is SQVTM and CDR2 ANQGSEA. Trimming removed 5 bases from V and 7 bases from J, with 14 bases in between. This CDR3 has 12 residues. CDR3 bases: TGCAGCGTTCGGTCCGGGTCTTTTGAAGCTTTCTTT. It specifies CSVRSGSFEAFF.

The chain links TRBV7-6 to TRBJ1-1, with D possibly matching TRBD1 (5 bases). Germline CDR1 reads SGHVS; CDR2 reads FNYEAQ. CDR3 length: 14 amino acids. Trimming shortened V by 1 base and J by 1 base, and 7 bases separated the two germline ends. For the CDR3, the DNA is TGTGCCAGCAGCTTAGGACAGAGGAACACTGAAGCTTTCTTT. The encoded protein is CASSLGQRNTEAFF. Drawing the rest from reference TRBV7-6 and TRBJ1-1, the complete variable domain is GAGVSQSPRYKVTKRGQDVALRCDPISGHVSLYWYRQALGQGPEFLTYFNYEAQQDKSGLPNDRFSAERPEGSISTLTIQRTEQRDSAMYRCASSLGQRNTEAFFGQGTRLTVV.

The chain joins TRBV10-3 to TRBJ2-2; TRBD1 agrees at 9 bases. The CDR3 consists of 18 residues. V lost 4 bases and J lost 6; bases outside the gene matches: 15. CDR1 is ENHRY, CDR2 SYGVKD, per germline. The CDR3: CAISGGSGQGKIAGELFF. The DNA for the CDR3 is TGTGCCATCAGTGGCGGGTCAGGACAGGGGAAGATCGCCGGGGAGCTGTTTTTT.

The chain employs TRBV6-1 and TRBJ2-1, with a possible D match to TRBD2 (6 bases). V was pared by 4 bases and J by 15 bases, with 22 bases between. From germline, CDR1 is MNHNS and CDR2 SASEGT. The CDR3 runs 14 residues. The CDR3 bases are TGTGCCAGCAGTGGACGGCCGAGGGAGGCTCCCGCGTTCTTC. Residues: CASSGRPREAPAFF.

J is TRBJ1-2 and V is TRBV19; the match to TRBD1 covers 10 bases. With V trimmed by 4 bases and J by 3 bases, 2 bases remained unmatched. CDR3 length equals 14 residues. CDR1 is LNHDA and CDR2 is SQIVND in the germline V gene (reference sequence). CDR3 loop: CASSTTGGDYGYTF. DNA of the CDR3: TGTGCCAGTAGTACGACAGGGGGCGACTATGGCTACACCTTC.

This rearrangement joins TRBV19 to TRBJ2-1; TRBD1 might be the D (6 bases). The CDR3 has 14 residues. Germline V lookup: CDR1 LNHDA, CDR2 SQIVND (reference sequence). V was trimmed by 10 bases and J by 6 bases, leaving 19 bases between them. CDR3 region: CATHTGNRANEQFF. Written as DNA, the CDR3 is TGTGCCACCCACACGGGAAACAGGGCCAATGAGCAGTTCTTC.

The chain has TRBV6-1 and TRBJ2-7; possible D gene TRBD1, 5 bases. CDR1 and CDR2 (germline): MNHNS, SASEGT. The germline V and J ends were trimmed by 3 bases and 7 bases, with 25 bases remaining between them. This CDR3 has 17 amino acids. CDR3 loop: CASSDTAGFGRAREQYF. The CDR3 DNA follows: TGTGCCAGCAGTGACACCGCCGGGTTTGGCAGGGCGAGGGAGCAGTACTTC.

To note about this clone: At one end, the junction sequence differs from germline, possibly due to a read error. V usage is TRBV5-1 and J usage is TRBJ1-1; D is unresolved. Germline CDR1 SGHRS, CDR2 YFSETQ. This CDR3 is built from 11 residues. The CDR3: CTSSLDAEAFF. In nucleotides, the CDR3 is TGCACCAGCAGCTTGGACGCTGAAGCTTTCTTT.

The V and J genes are TRBV4-1 and TRBJ2-7; tentatively, D is TRBD1 or TRBD2 (5 bases each). CDR1 and CDR2 (germline): MGHRA, YSYEKL. Trimming pared 3 bases from V and 6 bases from J, leaving 12 bases between. This CDR3 comprises 13 residues. The CDR3: CASSQVAGSEQYF. The CDR3 bases are TGCGCCAGCAGCCAGGTCGCAGGGAGCGAGCAGTACTTC.

The CDR3 sequence: CASMETGSEQYF. CDR3 nucleotide sequence: TGCGCCAGCATGGAGACAGGTTCCGAGCAGTACTTC. This sequence joins TRBV10-2 and TRBJ2-7; tentatively, D is TRBD1 (6 bases). Germline CDR1 reads WSHSY; CDR2 reads SAAADI. The CDR3 runs 12 residues. The germline V and J ends were trimmed by 7 bases and 6 bases, with 13 bases remaining between them.

The table lists this clone with a few counts. The chain employs TRBV10-2 and TRBJ2-1; TRBD1 is a possible D gene (6 bases). Trimming cost V 0 bases and J 12 bases, with 6 bases left between them. The CDR3 spans 11 residues. Germline V gene data show CDR1 as WSHSY and CDR2 as SAAADI. CDR3 nucleotide sequence: TGCGCCAGCAGTGAGTCAGGGGGGCAGTTCTTC. Protein sequence: CASSESGGQFF.

The rearrangement uses TRBV15 and TRBJ1-4; D gene uncertain. The CDR3 is 15 amino acids. Trimming took off 0 bases at V and 5 bases at J, with 10 bases between the two ends. Germline CDR1 is LNHNV and CDR2 is YYDKDF (reference sequence). In nucleotides, the CDR3 is TGTGCCACCAGCAGAGATCGGGGAAGCAATGAAAAACTGTTTTTT. Its translation is CATSRDRGSNEKLFF.

V is TRBV9 and J is TRBJ2-1; no definite D call. V was cut by 0 bases and J by 0 bases, with 7 bases left in between. CDR1 and CDR2 from the germline V gene are SGDLS and YYNGEE. The CDR3 runs to 15 residues. The CDR3: CASSVAAFSYNEQFF. Written as DNA, the CDR3 is TGTGCCAGCAGCGTAGCAGCATTCTCCTACAATGAGCAGTTCTTC.

This chain links TRBV7-2 with TRBJ2-2, with a possible D match to TRBD2 (6 bases). This CDR3 region has 15 residues. V was pared by 7 bases and J by 1 base, with 13 bases between. In germline, CDR1 is SGHTA, CDR2 FQGNSA. CDR3 residues: CASNRGTRNTGELFF. The CDR3 DNA is TGTGCCAGCAACCGCGGGACTCGGAACACCGGGGAGCTGTTTTTT.

This clone has a single count. V usage is TRBV4-2 and J usage is TRBJ2-5; TRBD2 is a possible D gene (5 bases). The V end was cut by 1 base, the J end by 5 bases, with 17 bases between. CDR1 is LGHNA, CDR2 YNFKEQ, per germline. The CDR3 contains 16 residues. The CDR3 region has the DNA TGTGCCAGCAGCCAAGCCCAGAGTGGCGGGTGGGAGACCCAGTACTTC. Translating it yields CASSQAQSGGWETQYF.

The rearrangement links TRBV19 to TRBJ1-2; D is unresolved. The V end lost 5 bases, the J end lost 4 bases, and 17 bases lay between the germline ends. CDR3 length equals 15 residues. CDR1 is LNHDA, CDR2 SQIVND, per germline (reference sequence). The CDR3 DNA sequence: TGTGCCAGTAGTGAAAACTCCGGGCCCCCCTATGGCTACACCTTC. This sequence encodes CASSENSGPPYGYTF.

In its sample, this clone was seen once. The chain is built from TRBV15 and TRBJ1-5; D might be TRBD1 (6 bases). This CDR3 contains 13 residues. V was cut by 5 bases and J by 8 bases, with 13 bases left in between. Per germline, CDR1 LNHNV and CDR2 YYDKDF (reference sequence). CDR3 coding DNA: TGTGCCACCAGCGACGGACAGCGTAAGCCCCAGCATTTT. It codes for CATSDGQRKPQHF.

V usage is TRBV27 and J usage is TRBJ1-1; D is unclear. The ends were cut back, 4 bases at V and 1 base at J, with 13 bases in the middle. CDR1 and CDR2 (germline): MNHEY, SMNVEV (reference sequence). CDR3 length equals 15 residues. The CDR3 spells CASSSALGQNTEAFF. The CDR3 DNA reads as TGTGCCAGCAGTTCGGCTTTGGGCCAGAACACTGAAGCTTTCTTT.

The chain links TRBV7-8 to TRBJ2-5; 12 bases fit TRBD2. Germline CDR1 reads SGHVS; CDR2 reads FQNEAQ. The CDR3 covers 18 residues. The J segment lost 0 bases and the V segment lost 0 bases, leaving 5 bases of the junction unmatched. The chain's CDR3 is CASSLALLAGGYQETQYF. The DNA for the CDR3 is TGTGCCAGCAGCTTAGCGTTACTAGCGGGAGGCTACCAAGAGACCCAGTACTTC.

This clone was recorded once. The chain recombines TRBV5-1 with TRBJ2-7; 12 positions match TRBD2. V trimming: 5 bases; J trimming: 4 bases; junction bases outside the gene matches: 1. CDR3 length equals 13 residues. Germline V gene lookup returns CDR1 SGHRS and CDR2 YFSETQ. CDR3 loop: CASRGTSGYEQYF. The CDR3 nucleotides read TGCGCCAGCAGAGGGACTAGCGGGTACGAGCAGTACTTC.

This clone turned up a few times. The V gene is TRBV5-6, the J gene TRBJ2-3, with no clear D. Germline CDR1 reads SGHDT; CDR2 reads YYEEEE. The CDR3 is 13 amino acids. The V and J ends lost 0 bases and 2 bases respectively, with 4 bases between them. In nucleotides, the CDR3 is TGTGCCAGCAGCTTGGAGCCCACAGATACGCAGTATTTT. Translating it yields CASSLEPTDTQYF.

This sequence joins TRBV27 and TRBJ2-7, with D maybe TRBD1 (6 bases). CDR1 and CDR2 from the germline V gene are MNHEY and SMNVEV (reference sequence). This CDR3 region has 14 residues. Trimming pared 5 bases from V and 2 bases from J, leaving 13 bases between. CDR3 coding DNA: TGTGCCAGCAGTACTGGGGACACGGCCTACGAGCAGTACTTC. The encoded protein is CASSTGDTAYEQYF.